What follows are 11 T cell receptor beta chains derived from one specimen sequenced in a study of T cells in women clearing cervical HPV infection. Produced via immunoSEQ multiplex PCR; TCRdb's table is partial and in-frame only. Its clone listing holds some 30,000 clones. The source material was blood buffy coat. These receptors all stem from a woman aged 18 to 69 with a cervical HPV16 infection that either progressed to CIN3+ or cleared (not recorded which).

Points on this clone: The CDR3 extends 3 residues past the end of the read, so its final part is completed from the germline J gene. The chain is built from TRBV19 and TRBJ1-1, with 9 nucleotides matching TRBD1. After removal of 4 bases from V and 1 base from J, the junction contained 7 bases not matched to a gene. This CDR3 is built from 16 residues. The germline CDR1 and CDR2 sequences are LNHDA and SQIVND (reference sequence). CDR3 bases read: TGTGCCAGTAGTACTATCCTACAGGGGGCGAACACTGAA. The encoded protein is CASSTILQGANTE. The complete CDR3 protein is CASSTILQGANTEAFF. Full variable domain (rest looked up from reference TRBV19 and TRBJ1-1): DGGITQSPKYLFRKEGQNVTLSCEQNLNHDAMYWYRQDPGQGLRLIYYSQIVNDFQKGDIAEGYSVSREKKESFPLTVTSAQKNPTAFYLCASSTILQGANTEAFFGQGTRLTVV.

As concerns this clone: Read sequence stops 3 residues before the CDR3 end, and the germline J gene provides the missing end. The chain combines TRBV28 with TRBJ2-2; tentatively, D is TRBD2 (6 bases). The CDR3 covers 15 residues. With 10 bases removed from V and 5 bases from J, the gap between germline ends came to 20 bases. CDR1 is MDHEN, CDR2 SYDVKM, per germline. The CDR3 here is CATNKEGLGTGELFF. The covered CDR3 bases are TGTGCCACCAATAAAGAGGGACTGGGGACCGGGGAG.

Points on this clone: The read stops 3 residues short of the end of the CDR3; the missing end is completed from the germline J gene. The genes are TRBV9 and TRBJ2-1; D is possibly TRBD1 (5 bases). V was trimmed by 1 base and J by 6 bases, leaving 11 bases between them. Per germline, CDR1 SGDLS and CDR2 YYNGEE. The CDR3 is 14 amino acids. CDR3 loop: CASSVKTGSNEQFF. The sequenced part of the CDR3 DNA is TGTGCCAGCAGCGTAAAAACAGGAAGCAATGAG.

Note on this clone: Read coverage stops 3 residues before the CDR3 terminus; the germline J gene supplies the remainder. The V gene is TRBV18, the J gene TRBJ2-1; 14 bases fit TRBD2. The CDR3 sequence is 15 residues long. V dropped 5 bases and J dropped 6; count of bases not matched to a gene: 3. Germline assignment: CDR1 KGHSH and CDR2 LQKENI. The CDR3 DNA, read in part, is TGTGCCAGCTCAAGACTAGCGGGGGGGCGCAATGAG. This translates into CASSRLAGGRNE. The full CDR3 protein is CASSRLAGGRNEQFF.

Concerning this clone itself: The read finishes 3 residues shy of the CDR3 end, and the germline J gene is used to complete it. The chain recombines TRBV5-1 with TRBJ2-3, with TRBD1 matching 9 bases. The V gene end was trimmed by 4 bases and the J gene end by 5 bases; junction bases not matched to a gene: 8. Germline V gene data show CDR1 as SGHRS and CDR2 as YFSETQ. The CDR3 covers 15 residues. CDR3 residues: CASSIDPGQGDTQYF. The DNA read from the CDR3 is TGCGCCAGCAGCATCGACCCGGGACAGGGAGATACG.

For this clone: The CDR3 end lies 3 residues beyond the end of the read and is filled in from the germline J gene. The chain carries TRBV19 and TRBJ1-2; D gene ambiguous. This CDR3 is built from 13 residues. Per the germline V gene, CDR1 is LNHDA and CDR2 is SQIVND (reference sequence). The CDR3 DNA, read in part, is TGTGCCAGTAGTATACCCGAGCGCAACATC. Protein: CASSIPERNI. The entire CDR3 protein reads CASSIPERNIYTF. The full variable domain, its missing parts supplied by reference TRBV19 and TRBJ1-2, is DGGITQSPKYLFRKEGQNVTLSCEQNLNHDAMYWYRQDPGQGLRLIYYSQIVNDFQKGDIAEGYSVSREKKESFPLTVTSAQKNPTAFYLCASSIPERNIYTFGSGTRLTVV.

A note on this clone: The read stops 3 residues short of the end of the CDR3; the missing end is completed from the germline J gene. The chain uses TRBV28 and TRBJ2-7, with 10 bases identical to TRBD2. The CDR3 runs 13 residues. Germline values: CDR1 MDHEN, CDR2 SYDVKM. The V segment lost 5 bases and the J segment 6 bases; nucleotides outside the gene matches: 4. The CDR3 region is CASSLRLAGEQYF. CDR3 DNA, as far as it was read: TGTGCCAGCAGTCTCAGACTAGCGGGCGAG.

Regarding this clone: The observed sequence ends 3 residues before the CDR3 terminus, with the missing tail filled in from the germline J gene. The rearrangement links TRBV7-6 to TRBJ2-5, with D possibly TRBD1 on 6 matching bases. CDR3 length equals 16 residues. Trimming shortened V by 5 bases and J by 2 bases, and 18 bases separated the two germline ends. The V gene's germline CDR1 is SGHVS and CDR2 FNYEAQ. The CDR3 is CASSTHRAENQETQYF. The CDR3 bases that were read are TGTGCCAGCAGCACACACAGGGCCGAAAATCAAGAGACC. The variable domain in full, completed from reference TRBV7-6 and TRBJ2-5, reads GAGVSQSPRYKVTKRGQDVALRCDPISGHVSLYWYRQALGQGPEFLTYFNYEAQQDKSGLPNDRFSAERPEGSISTLTIQRTEQRDSAMYRCASSTHRAENQETQYFGPGTRLLVL.

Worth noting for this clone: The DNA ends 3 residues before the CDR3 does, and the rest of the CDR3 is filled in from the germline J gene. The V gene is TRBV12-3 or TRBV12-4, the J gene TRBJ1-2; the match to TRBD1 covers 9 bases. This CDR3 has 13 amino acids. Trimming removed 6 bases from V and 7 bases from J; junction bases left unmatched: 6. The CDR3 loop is CASREGTGFGYTF. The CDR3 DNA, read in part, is TGTGCCAGCAGGGAGGGGACAGGGTTTGGC.

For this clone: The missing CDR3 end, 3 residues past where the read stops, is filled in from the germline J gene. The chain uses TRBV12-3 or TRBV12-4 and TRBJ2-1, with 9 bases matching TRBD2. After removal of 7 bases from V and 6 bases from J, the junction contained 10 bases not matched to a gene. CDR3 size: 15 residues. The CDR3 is CASTPAGGPFNEQFF. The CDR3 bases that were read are TGTGCCAGCACCCCTGCGGGAGGGCCCTTCAATGAG.

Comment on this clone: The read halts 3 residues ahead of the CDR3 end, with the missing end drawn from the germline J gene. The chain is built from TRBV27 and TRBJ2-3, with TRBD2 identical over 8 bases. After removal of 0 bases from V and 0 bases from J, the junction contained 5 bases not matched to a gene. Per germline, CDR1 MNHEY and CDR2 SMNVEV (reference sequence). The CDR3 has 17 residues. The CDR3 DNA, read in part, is TGTGCCAGCAGTTTATCGCTCGGGGGGGGGAGCACAGATACG. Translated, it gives CASSLSLGGGSTDT. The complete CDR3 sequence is CASSLSLGGGSTDTQYF.